These 32 T cell receptor beta chains were sequenced from one sample in a study of T cell changes during pregnancy in multiple sclerosis. The protocol was immunoSEQ multiplex PCR, while the TCRdb copy is restricted to in-frame clones and leaves out a portion. The sample lists about 31,000 clones, over 75% seen once, with about 5.8% in the top ten. Sequenced here: CD8+ T cells from peripheral blood mononuclear cells, sampled in the second trimester of pregnancy. Receptors were obtained from a female donor with multiple sclerosis, enrolled in a pregnancy study.

The chain links TRBV19 to TRBJ1-5; 9 bases are a match to TRBD1. Germline CDR1 reads LNHDA; CDR2 reads SQIVND (reference sequence). The junction had 8 bases not matched to a gene; V was cut back by 5 bases and J by 0 bases. This CDR3 has 17 residues. DNA for the CDR3: TGTGCCAGTAGTCCCGGACAGGGGATAGATAGCAATCAGCCCCAGCATTTT. Translating gives CASSPGQGIDSNQPQHF.

The V call is TRBV19, the J call TRBJ1-5; D call uncertain. The CDR3 length is 14 residues. In germline, CDR1 is LNHDA, CDR2 SQIVND (reference sequence). The V end lost 1 base, the J end lost 5 bases, and 9 bases lay between the germline ends. This CDR3 is CASSIGPGDQPQHF. CDR3 sequence (DNA): TGTGCCAGTAGTATAGGACCCGGGGATCAGCCCCAGCATTTT.

This sequence joins TRBV29-1 and TRBJ2-7; D remains unclear. CDR3 length: 12 residues. The V end lost 0 bases, the J end lost 5 bases, and 8 bases lay between the germline ends. CDR1 and CDR2 (germline): SQVTM, ANQGSEA. The CDR3 here is CSVEDLGNEQYF. The CDR3 DNA follows: TGCAGCGTTGAAGATCTAGGAAACGAGCAGTACTTC.

The chain has TRBV13 and TRBJ1-1; 7 bases map to TRBD1. With V trimmed by 5 bases and J by 4 bases, 10 bases remained unmatched. The CDR3 consists of 15 residues. In germline, CDR1 is PRHDT, CDR2 FYEKMQ (reference sequence). The DNA for the CDR3 is TGTGCCAGCAGCGCGCGACAGGGTGGAGGCACTGAAGCTTTCTTT. Residues: CASSARQGGGTEAFF.

The rearrangement links TRBV9 to TRBJ2-1; TRBD2 might be the D (5 bases). V dropped 4 bases and J dropped 7 bases, with 18 bases sitting between them. Germline CDR1 reads SGDLS; CDR2 reads YYNGEE. The CDR3 totals 15 residues. Here the CDR3 DNA reads TGTGCCAGCAGCCCCGCTACTAGGGTTCTTAATGAGCAGTTCTTC. Encoded protein: CASSPATRVLNEQFF.

This clone has ten or more counts. V gene TRBV10-3 combines with J gene TRBJ1-2, with 10 bases aligning to TRBD1. The germline V gene encodes CDR1 ENHRY and CDR2 SYGVKD. This CDR3 region has 16 residues. V lost 0 bases, J lost 2 bases, and 3 bases stayed unmatched. This CDR3 is CAISESETGGNYGYTF. The CDR3 DNA reads TGTGCCATCAGTGAGTCTGAGACAGGGGGCAACTATGGCTACACCTTC.

The chain carries TRBV19 and TRBJ1-1; possibly TRBD1 for D (5 bases). Trimming cost V 4 bases and J 7 bases, with 13 bases left between them. The CDR3 covers 13 residues. Germline V gene lookup returns CDR1 LNHDA and CDR2 SQIVND (reference sequence). This CDR3 reads CASSTGWGVEAFF. The CDR3 bases are TGTGCCAGTAGTACCGGTTGGGGGGTTGAAGCTTTCTTT.

The genes are TRBV7-9 and TRBJ1-4, with 8 bases that match TRBD1. Losses at the gene ends were 1 base for V and 7 bases for J; bases not matched to a gene: 2. Germline CDR1 and CDR2: SEHNR and FQNEAQ (reference sequence). CDR3 size: 14 residues. CDR3 bases: TGTGCCAGCAGCTTAGGACAGGGGCGTGAAAAACTGTTTTTT. Translated: CASSLGQGREKLFF. Supplemented by reference TRBV7-9 and TRBJ1-4, the full variable domain reads DTGVSQNPRHKITKRGQNVTFRCDPISEHNRLYWYRQTLGQGPEFLTYFQNEAQLEKSRLLSDRFSAERPKGSFSTLEIQRTEQGDSAMYLCASSLGQGREKLFFGSGTQLSVL.

This chain links TRBV6-5 with TRBJ2-3, with 8 bases matching TRBD2. The length of the CDR3 is 16 residues. The V gene end was trimmed by 4 bases and the J gene end by 5 bases; junction bases not matched to a gene: 11. Germline assignment: CDR1 MNHEY and CDR2 SVGAGI. The CDR3 sequence: CASSSSGGRSIDTQYF. In DNA form, the CDR3 reads TGTGCCAGCAGTTCGTCAGGCGGGAGGAGTATAGATACGCAGTATTTT.

The chain uses TRBV6-5 and TRBJ2-7; D is unclear. Germline CDR1 reads MNHEY; CDR2 reads SVGAGI. The CDR3 totals 13 residues. Trimming removed 2 bases at V and 3 bases at J, with 8 bases between. The CDR3 reads CASSYGQNYEQYF. CDR3 sequence (DNA): TGTGCCAGCAGTTACGGGCAGAACTACGAGCAGTACTTC.

The V and J genes are TRBV4-2 and TRBJ2-1, with 9 positions matching TRBD2. CDR1 is LGHNA and CDR2 is YNFKEQ in the germline V gene. V was pared by 0 bases and J by 3 bases, with 6 bases of the junction left unmatched. The CDR3 covers 17 residues. The CDR3 DNA reads as TGTGCCAGCAGCCAAGATTTTTCTAGCGGGATCTACAATGAGCAGTTCTTC. It encodes CASSQDFSSGIYNEQFF.

The chain links TRBV7-2 to TRBJ2-2; 9 nucleotides line up with TRBD2. The germline V gene encodes CDR1 SGHTA and CDR2 FQGNSA. V lost 5 bases, J lost 4 bases, and 5 bases stayed unmatched. The CDR3 consists of 15 residues. CDR3 loop: CASSASGIGTGELFF. As DNA, the CDR3 is TGTGCCAGCAGCGCTAGCGGGATTGGCACCGGGGAGCTGTTTTTT. The full variable domain, with the rest looked up from reference TRBV7-2 and TRBJ2-2, is GAGVSQSPSNKVTEKGKDVELRCDPISGHTALYWYRQSLGQGLEFLIYFQGNSAPDKSGLPSDRFSAERTGGSVSTLTIQRTQQEDSAVYLCASSASGIGTGELFFGEGSRLTVL.

This chain links TRBV11-2 with TRBJ1-2; 12 positions match TRBD1. CDR1 is SGHAT, CDR2 FQNNGV, per germline. The CDR3 contains 15 residues. V gave up 4 bases and J gave up 3 bases; unmatched junction bases: 3. The CDR3 DNA sequence: TGTGCCAGCAGCTATGGGACAGGGGGCTACTATGGCTACACCTTC. Translating it yields CASSYGTGGYYGYTF. Full variable domain (rest looked up from reference TRBV11-2 and TRBJ1-2): EAGVAQSPRYKIIEKRQSVAFWCNPISGHATLYWYQQILGQGPKLLIQFQNNGVVDDSQLPKDRFSAERLKGVDSTLKIQPAKLEDSAVYLCASSYGTGGYYGYTFGSGTRLTVV.

The V call is TRBV6-6, the J call TRBJ2-1, with TRBD2 matching over 9 bases. The CDR3 loop spans 16 amino acids. The V gene end was trimmed by 4 bases and the J gene end by 4 bases; junction bases not matched to a gene: 8. Germline values: CDR1 MNHNY, CDR2 SVGAGI (reference sequence). The CDR3 here is CASSSTLAGHYNEQFF. The CDR3 DNA sequence: TGTGCCAGCAGTTCCACCCTAGCGGGGCATTACAATGAGCAGTTCTTC.

The chain combines TRBV7-9 with TRBJ2-7, with 8 bases fitting TRBD1. Trimming at V came to 3 bases and at J to 4 bases, leaving 5 bases not matched to a gene. The length of the CDR3 is 14 residues. Germline V CDR1 and CDR2: SEHNR, FQNEAQ (reference sequence). The CDR3 bases are TGTGCCAGCAGCTTCGATAACAGGGGGTACGAGCAGTACTTC. Its translation: CASSFDNRGYEQYF.

J is TRBJ2-3 and V is TRBV7-3, with 8 positions matching TRBD2. Germline assignment: CDR1 SGHTA and CDR2 FQGTGA. J gave up 4 bases and V 6 bases, and 3 bases lay outside the gene matches. The CDR3 length is 13 residues. The CDR3 loop reads CASRSAGADTQYF. For the CDR3, the DNA is TGTGCCAGCAGGTCAGCGGGAGCAGATACGCAGTATTTT.

This clone has only a few counts. The chain is built from TRBV14 and TRBJ2-1; tentatively, D is TRBD2 (7 bases). The CDR3 has 15 amino acids. Trimming left V 4 bases short and J 5 bases short, with 15 bases between. Germline CDR1 is SGHDN and CDR2 is FVKESK. This CDR3 reads CASSRGGLLNNEQFF. CDR3 sequence (DNA): TGTGCCAGCAGCCGAGGGGGACTACTAAACAATGAGCAGTTCTTC.

The chain joins TRBV19 to TRBJ1-5; tentatively, D is TRBD1 (5 bases). Germline CDR1 reads LNHDA; CDR2 reads SQIVND (reference sequence). This CDR3 region has 14 residues. The germline V and J ends were trimmed by 5 bases and 3 bases, with 11 bases remaining between them. The CDR3 sequence is CASSPRGYNQPQHF. Here the CDR3 DNA reads TGTGCCAGTAGTCCCCGGGGGTACAATCAGCCCCAGCATTTT.

The chain uses TRBV4-3 and TRBJ2-1; TRBD2 aligns across 7 bases. Germline CDR1 LGHNA, CDR2 YSLEER. This CDR3 has 15 residues. Trimming cost V 0 bases and J 8 bases; bases outside gene matches: 7. The CDR3: CASSQDMAGDYEQFF. The CDR3 DNA is TGCGCCAGCAGCCAAGATATGGCGGGAGACTATGAGCAGTTCTTC.

The J gene is TRBJ1-2, the V gene TRBV4-3; D is perhaps TRBD1 (6 bases). Trimming took off 0 bases at V and 5 bases at J, with 13 bases between the two ends. Germline values: CDR1 LGHNA, CDR2 YSLEER. CDR3 length: 15 residues. The CDR3 loop is CASSQDSGTLYGYTF. The CDR3 DNA reads TGCGCCAGCAGCCAAGACTCCGGGACACTATATGGCTACACCTTC.

The chain has TRBV4-3 and TRBJ2-3; D is possibly TRBD2 (6 bases). Germline V gives CDR1 LGHNA, CDR2 YSLEER. Trimming removed 0 bases from V and 2 bases from J, with 12 bases in between. This CDR3 spans 16 amino acids. The CDR3 coding sequence is TGCGCCAGCAGCCAAGATTCGACGGGACTCACAGATACGCAGTATTTT. Amino acids: CASSQDSTGLTDTQYF.

The chain couples TRBV7-9 to TRBJ2-5, with TRBD1 as a possible D gene (6 bases). This CDR3 comprises 14 residues. CDR1 SEHNR and CDR2 FQNEAQ come from the germline V gene (reference sequence). Trimming left V 0 bases short and J 5 bases short, with 10 bases between. Written as DNA, the CDR3 is TGTGCCAGCAGCTTAGCCCGGGACAAGGAGACCCAGTACTTC. Translated: CASSLARDKETQYF.

This clone was recorded only once. J is TRBJ2-2 and V is TRBV6-7; D is ambiguous. TRBV6-7 is assigned to the ORF class and has an uncertain function. The CDR3 covers 17 residues. Trimming pared 4 bases from V and 1 base from J, leaving 16 bases between. CDR3 region: CASSSLTETLNTGELFF. The CDR3 bases are TGTGCCAGCAGTTCCCTGACGGAGACTTTGAACACCGGGGAGCTGTTTTTT.

The CDR3 spells CASSSHQLGEQFF. In DNA form, the CDR3 reads TGTGCCAGCAGCTCTCACCAACTAGGGGAGCAGTTCTTC. This chain joins TRBV7-3 and TRBJ2-1, with D maybe TRBD2 (5 bases). Trimming cost V 4 bases and J 10 bases, with 14 bases left between them. Germline values: CDR1 SGHTA, CDR2 FQGTGA. This CDR3 is built from 13 residues.

This clone appeared a single time. The V call is TRBV5-1, the J call TRBJ2-1, with TRBD2 identical over 9 bases. This CDR3 region has 16 residues. Germline lookup yields CDR1 SGHRS and CDR2 YFSETQ. The V segment lost 0 bases and the J segment 1 base; nucleotides outside the gene matches: 2. The CDR3 protein is CASSLVTSGSYNEQFF. CDR3 in DNA: TGCGCCAGCAGCTTGGTAACTAGCGGGTCCTACAATGAGCAGTTCTTC.

The genes are TRBV28 and TRBJ1-4; 7 nucleotides agree with TRBD1. Germline lookup yields CDR1 MDHEN and CDR2 SYDVKM. CDR3 size: 14 residues. After removal of 4 bases from V and 6 bases from J, the junction contained 5 bases not matched to a gene. The DNA of the CDR3 is TGTGCCAGCAGTTCGACAGGGACGTATGAAAAACTGTTTTTT. As protein: CASSSTGTYEKLFF.

This clone is termed medium-sized. The chain is built from TRBV30 and TRBJ2-2, with 13 bases identical to TRBD2. CDR3 length equals 15 residues. With V trimmed by 3 bases and J by 3 bases, 1 base remained unmatched. Germline CDR1 GTSNPN, CDR2 SVGIG (reference sequence). The CDR3 DNA is TGTGCCTGGAGAGGACTAGCGGGAGACACCGGGGAGCTGTTTTTT. The encoded protein is CAWRGLAGDTGELFF.

This clone was detected once. This rearrangement joins TRBV27 to TRBJ1-1; D not certain. The CDR3 is made up of 15 amino acids. Between the trimmed V and J ends, which lost 6 bases and 4 bases, there was a span of 18 bases. Germline V gene sequence: CDR1 MNHEY, CDR2 SMNVEV (reference sequence). The CDR3 reads CASRPTGRVATEAFF. Here the CDR3 DNA reads TGTGCCAGCAGGCCTACCGGGAGGGTGGCCACTGAAGCTTTCTTT.

The V call is TRBV29-1, the J call TRBJ1-1; no reliable D call. The CDR3 has 12 residues. V was trimmed by 0 bases and J by 11 bases, leaving 13 bases between them. Germline lookup yields CDR1 SQVTM and CDR2 ANQGSEA. DNA of the CDR3: TGCAGCGTTGAAGATCTAGGGAGTGGGGCTTTCTTT. Amino acid sequence: CSVEDLGSGAFF.

The CDR3 reads CASSDSGTATDTQYF. In DNA, the CDR3 is TGTGCCAGCAGTGACTCCGGGACTGCCACAGATACGCAGTATTTT. The gene calls are TRBV6-4 and TRBJ2-3; maybe TRBD2 (6 bases). The germline V gene has CDR1 MRHNA and CDR2 SNTAGT. This CDR3 region has 15 residues. The V and J ends lost 0 bases and 2 bases respectively, with 9 bases between them.

The chain joins TRBV5-6 to TRBJ2-1; 12 bases match TRBD2. The germline V gene has CDR1 SGHDT and CDR2 YYEEEE. This CDR3 has 16 residues. J gave up 4 bases and V 3 bases, and 5 bases lay outside the gene matches. The chain's CDR3 is CASSSLAGGKYNEQFF. Here the CDR3 DNA reads TGTGCCAGCAGCTCACTAGCGGGAGGCAAGTACAATGAGCAGTTCTTC.

The rearrangement links TRBV28 to TRBJ1-2; D unclear. The CDR3 runs 14 residues. The V gene's germline CDR1 is MDHEN and CDR2 SYDVKM. V lost 3 bases and J lost 0, with 8 bases in between. CDR3 bases: TGTGCCAGCAGTTTCCCAGTCACTAACTATGGCTACACCTTC. This gives the protein CASSFPVTNYGYTF.